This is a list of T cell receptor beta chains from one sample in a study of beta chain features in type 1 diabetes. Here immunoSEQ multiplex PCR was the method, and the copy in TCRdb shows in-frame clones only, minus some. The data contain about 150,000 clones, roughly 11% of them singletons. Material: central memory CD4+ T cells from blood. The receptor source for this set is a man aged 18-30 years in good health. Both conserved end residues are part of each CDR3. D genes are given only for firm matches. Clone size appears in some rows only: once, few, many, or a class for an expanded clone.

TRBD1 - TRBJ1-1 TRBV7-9 TGTGCCAGCAGCACAGGGGGCAGGGACACTGAAGCTTTCTTT CASSTGGRDTEAFF
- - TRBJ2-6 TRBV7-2 TGTGCCAGCCCCGGTTCTGGGGCCAACGTCCTGACTTTC CASPGSGANVLTF
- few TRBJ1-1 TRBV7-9 TGTGCCAGCTGCCAACGAGACACTGAAGCTTTCTTT CASCQRDTEAFF
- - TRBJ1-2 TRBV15 TGTGCCACCACCCCGACATGGGAGCATTATGGCTACACCTTC CATTPTWEHYGYTF
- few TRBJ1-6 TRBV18 TGTGCCAGCTCACCGACAACGGCGCAGGCGGATAATTCACCCCTCCACTTT CASSPTTAQADNSPLHF
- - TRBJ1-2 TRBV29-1 TGCAGCGTTGAAGATATAGGGAAGTCTTATGGCTACACCTTC CSVEDIGKSYGYTF
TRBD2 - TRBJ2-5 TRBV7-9 TGTGCCAGCAGCGTAGCGGGAGGTGAGACCCAGTACTTC CASSVAGGETQYF
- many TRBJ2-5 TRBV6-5 TGTGCCAGCAGTTCCCCCGGCAGGGGAGAGACCCAGTACTTC CASSSPGRGETQYF
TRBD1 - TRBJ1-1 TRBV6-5 TGTGCCAGCAGTTTACAGGGGACGAACACTGAAGCTTTCTTT CASSLQGTNTEAFF
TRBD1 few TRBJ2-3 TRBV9 TGTGCCAGCAGCGACGACAGGGGACTGGGCACAGATACGCAGTATTTT CASSDDRGLGTDTQYF
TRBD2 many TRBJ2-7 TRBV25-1 TGTGCCAGCAGTGCCAACCTAGCGGGAGGGCCACGCGAGCAGTACTTC CASSANLAGGPREQYF
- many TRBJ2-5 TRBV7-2 TGTGCCAGCAGCTTAAATCCTTACCGAGAAGAGACCCAGTACTTC CASSLNPYREETQYF
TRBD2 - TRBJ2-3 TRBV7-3 TGTGCCAGCAGCTTAACGGCTAGCGGGAGTGGGGCGGATACGCAGTATTTT CASSLTASGSGADTQYF
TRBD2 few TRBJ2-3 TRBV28 TGTGCCAGCACCTACAGCGGGGGAGCCACAGATACGCAGTATTTT CASTYSGGATDTQYF
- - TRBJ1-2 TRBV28 TGTGCCAGCAGTTTAGGAAACTATGGCTACACCTTC CASSLGNYGYTF
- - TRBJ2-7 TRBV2 TGTGCCAGCAGTGTACGGTACGAGCAGTACTTC CASSVRYEQYF
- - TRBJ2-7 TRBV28 TGTGCCAGCAGTTTCCTGTCAGGGCGGTATTCCGAGCAGTACTTC CASSFLSGRYSEQYF
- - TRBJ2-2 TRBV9 TGTGCCAGCAGCTCTAAGGGGAGTTCCACCGGGGAGCTGTTTTTT CASSSKGSSTGELFF
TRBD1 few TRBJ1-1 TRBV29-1 TGCAGCGTGATGGGACAGGTCAACACTGAAGCTTTCTTT CSVMGQVNTEAFF
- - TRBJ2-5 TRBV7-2 TGTGCCAGCTCCTTAGGGGGCCAAGAGACCCAGTACTTC CASSLGGQETQYF
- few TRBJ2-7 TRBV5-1 TGCGCCAGCAGCTTGCAAGCGCTTTCCGAGCAGTACTTC CASSLQALSEQYF
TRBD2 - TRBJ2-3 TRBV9 TGTGCCAGCAGCGCGAGGGGAGGACTAGGCACAGATACGCAGTATTTT CASSARGGLGTDTQYF
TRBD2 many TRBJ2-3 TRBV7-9 TGTGCCAGCAGCCTCTGGACTAGCGGGTCCACAGATACGCAGTATTTT CASSLWTSGSTDTQYF
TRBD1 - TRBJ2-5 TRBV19 TGTGCCAGCCATACCGGCGGGGGACAGGGGGAAGAGACCCAGTACTTC CASHTGGGQGEETQYF
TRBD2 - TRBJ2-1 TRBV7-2 TGTGCCAGCAGCCCTAAGCGGGAGGCTTACAATGAGCAGTTCTTC CASSPKREAYNEQFF
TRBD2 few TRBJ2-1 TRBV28 TGTGCCAGCGTGGGTGCCGGCGGGAGAGCGGACAATGAGCAGTTCTTC CASVGAGGRADNEQFF
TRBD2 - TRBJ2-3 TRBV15 TGTGCCACCAGCCCCCAAGCGGGGAGCACAGATACGCAGTATTTT CATSPQAGSTDTQYF
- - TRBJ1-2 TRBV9 TGTGCCAGCAGGGTCTTTTCCTATGGCTACACCTTC CASRVFSYGYTF